The T cell receptor beta chain under discussion was sequenced for a study of T cells after yellow fever vaccination (dated 2019 in TCRdb). Regarding the complete study: The SMART-Seq v4 Ultra Low Input RNA kit was used to prepare libraries from fractions with low cell numbers. To follow T-cell clones before and after both primary and booster YFV17D yellow fever vaccination, bulk TCR alpha and beta repertoires underwent longitudinal sequencing. Two healthy male donors made up the cohort, one aged 18 to 29 years and the other aged 30 to 39 years. Blood was collected at multiple timepoints before and after primary and secondary immunization, and bulk PBMC replicates and cell subsets were isolated.

From the germline V gene, CDR1 is SGHRS and CDR2 is YFSETQ. Relative to germline, V is 4 bases shorter and J is 9 bases shorter, with 17 bases between their ends. Counted from cysteine to phenylalanine, this CDR3 has 14 amino acids. Only the CDR3 region is kept as DNA, spanning 42 bases read in frame from base 1. Turning to this clonotype: Its antigen is still unknown. Base qualities are missing; no much larger clone stands one base away.

Synthesis of TCR cDNA relied on 5'RACE template switching, a step that introduced a universal primer site along with unique molecular identifiers. Priming of cDNA synthesis was performed from both the TCR alpha and TCR beta constant segments. Library amplification involved two PCR steps, and the second step added sample barcodes and sequencing adapters. Sequencing of the libraries was done on either Illumina HiSeq 2500 (2x100 bp) or NovaSeq (2x150 bp). Per the source publication's procedure: Demultiplexing of reads and collapsing into UMI consensus sequences were performed with MIGEC, and V(D)J alignment was carried out with MiXCR. Vaccine-responding clonotypes were defined with edgeR using replicate PBMC samples, requiring FDR below 0.01 and a log2 fold change above 5 up to day 15. CD4 or CD8 identity was assigned to each bulk clonotype according to whether the clonotype was present at higher abundance in the sequenced CD4 repertoire or the sequenced CD8 repertoire. Using fastp trimming at Q25 and MiXCR clonotype assembly, TCRdb reanalyzed the public sequencing data and kept in-frame beta chains. Rows with one shared CDR3 protein collapse into an entry with the most common genes and DNA. These V and J calls originate from TCRdb's pipeline instead of the authors' own analysis. For this sample the table gives about 510,000 distinct CDR3 sequences, of which roughly a fifth were detected only once. Around 17% of the sample is in the top ten clones.

The full study reports these points: The study included only a couple of donors, which limits how far the findings can be generalized. A small share of clonotypes was detected in both CD4 and CD8 compartments, with the overlap likely arising from convergent recombination. Computational filtering was required because FACS-sorted repertoires could contain abundant contaminating clonotypes from the bulk population. Most clones expanded after primary vaccination (about 96% of CD4 and over 80% of CD8) were re-detected after the booster, suggesting that broad memory maintenance occurred. The secondary T-cell response was weaker than the primary response but faster, peaking on day 5 instead of day 15.

The meaning of the sample's treatment or condition label: live attenuated yellow fever vaccine strain. Two biological replicates of bulk PBMCs were collected at each blood-draw timepoint. PBMCs were isolated from peripheral blood using a standard Ficoll-Paque protocol. RNA was extracted with TriZol from bulk PBMCs, CD4 and CD8 fractions, and dextramer-positive and dextramer-negative fractions. The sample consisted of PBMCs, taken approximately 20 days after the first yellow fever vaccination. This receptor was obtained from a man younger than 35 who received the YFV17D yellow fever vaccine. The receptor chain draws on TRBV5-1 and TRBJ2-1; matching of 6 bases hints at TRBD2 as the D gene. The nucleotides are TGCGCCAGCAGCCCTAATGCGGGACGTACTGAGCAGTTCTTC. It codes for CASSPNAGRTEQFF.